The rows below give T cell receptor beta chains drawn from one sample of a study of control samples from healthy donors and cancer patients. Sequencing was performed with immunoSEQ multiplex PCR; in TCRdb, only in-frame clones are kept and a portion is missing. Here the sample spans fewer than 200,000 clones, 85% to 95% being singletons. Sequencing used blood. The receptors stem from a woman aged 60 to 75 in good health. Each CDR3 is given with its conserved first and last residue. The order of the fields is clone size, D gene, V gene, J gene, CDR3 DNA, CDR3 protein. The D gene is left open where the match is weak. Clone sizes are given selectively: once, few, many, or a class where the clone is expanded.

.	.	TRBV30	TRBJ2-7	TGTGCCTGGAGTCCGGCGACCTACGAGCAGTACTTC	CAWSPATYEQYF
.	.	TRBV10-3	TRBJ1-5	TGTGCCACCCAGGTAGAAGGTAATCAGCCCCAGCATTTT	CATQVEGNQPQHF
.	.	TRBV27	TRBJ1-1	TGTGCCAGCAGTTTATCGTTAGGGGTATTGGGCACTGAAGCTTTCTTT	CASSLSLGVLGTEAFF
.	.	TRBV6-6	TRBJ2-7	TGTGCCAGCAGTACCAGGGACTCCTACGAGCAGTACTTC	CASSTRDSYEQYF
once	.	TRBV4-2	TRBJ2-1	TGTGCCAGCAGCCAGGCTCAGGGTAGAGGTGGGAATGAGCAGTTCTTC	CASSQAQGRGGNEQFF
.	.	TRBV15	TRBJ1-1	TGTGCCACCAGCAGAGTGACAGGCCCCACTGAAGCTTTCTTT	CATSRVTGPTEAFF
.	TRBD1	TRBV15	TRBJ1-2	TGTGCCACAGGGACAGGACTTAACTATGGCTACACCTTC	CATGTGLNYGYTF
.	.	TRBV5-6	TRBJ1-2	TGTGCCAGCAGCTTGGTGGGCGGTTCTCGTAACTATGGCTACACCTTC	CASSLVGGSRNYGYTF
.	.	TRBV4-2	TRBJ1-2	TGTGCCAGCAGCCAAGATAATTCCGGCCAGTCACGCTATGGCTACACCTTC	CASSQDNSGQSRYGYTF
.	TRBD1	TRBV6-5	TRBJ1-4	TGTGCCAGCTCGAGGGACAGGGTGAAAGAAAAACTGTTTTTT	CASSRDRVKEKLFF
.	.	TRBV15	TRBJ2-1	TGTGCCACCAGCCAGTGGCAGGGAACCGGTGGGACCTACAATGAGCAGTTCTTC	CATSQWQGTGGTYNEQFF
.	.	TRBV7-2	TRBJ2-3	TGTGCCAGCAGCTTAGTAGGGGGGGCTAGCACAGATACGCAGTATTTT	CASSLVGGASTDTQYF
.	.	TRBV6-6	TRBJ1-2	TGTGCCAGCAGTCCCTTTGGGGGAAACTATGGCTACACCTTC	CASSPFGGNYGYTF
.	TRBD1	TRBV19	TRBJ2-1	TGTGCCAGTAGTATAGGAAACCGGGACAGGGTATACGGTGAGCAGTTCTTC	CASSIGNRDRVYGEQFF
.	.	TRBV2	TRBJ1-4	TGTGCCAGCAAACGGAGTAATGAAAAACTGTTTTTT	CASKRSNEKLFF
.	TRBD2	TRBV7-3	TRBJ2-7	TGTGCCAGCAGCGCCCTATCGGGACTAGCGGGGGGCGGGACCTACGAGCAGTACTTC	CASSALSGLAGGGTYEQYF
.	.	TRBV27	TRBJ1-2	TGTGCCAGCAGTTTATCGGACAGAAGGGGCTACACCTTC	CASSLSDRRGYTF
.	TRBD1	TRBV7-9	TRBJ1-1	TGTGCCAGCAGCAGACGGACAGGGTGGGCTGGGACTGAAGCTTTCTTT	CASSRRTGWAGTEAFF
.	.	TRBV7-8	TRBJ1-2	TGTGCCAGCAGCCCGAGGGACGTTCTCTATGGCTACACCTTC	CASSPRDVLYGYTF
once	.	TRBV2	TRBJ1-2	TGCGCCAGCAGTGGGTCAGAATATAACTATGGCTACACCTTC	CASSGSEYNYGYTF
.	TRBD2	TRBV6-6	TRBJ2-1	TGTGCCAGCACCCGGGGAAGCGGGGGCCTGTACAATGAGCAGTTCTTC	CASTRGSGGLYNEQFF
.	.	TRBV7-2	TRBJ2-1	TGTGCCAGCAGCTTAGCCCCCCCGAATGAGCAGTTCTTC	CASSLAPPNEQFF
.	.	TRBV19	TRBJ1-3	TGTGCCAGTAATGGATGGACCGGGATCTACTCTGGAAACACCATATATTTT	CASNGWTGIYSGNTIYF
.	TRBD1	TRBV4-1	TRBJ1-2	TGCGCCAGCAGCCAAGCCCAAAGAGGACAGGGACTGGGCTATGGCTACACCTTC	CASSQAQRGQGLGYGYTF
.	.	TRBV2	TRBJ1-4	TGTGCCAGCAGGAGGGAGGGTTCTAATGAAAAACTGTTTTTT	CASRREGSNEKLFF
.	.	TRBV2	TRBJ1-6	TGTGCCAGCAGGGAACGCCAGGTGAATTCACCCCTCCACTTT	CASRERQVNSPLHF
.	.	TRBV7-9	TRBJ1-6	TGTGCCTTCGGTAGGGGAAACCATAATTCACCCCTCCACTTT	CAFGRGNHNSPLHF
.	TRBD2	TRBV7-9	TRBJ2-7	TGTGCCAGCAGCATAGGGACTAGCGGGGGCGACGAGCAGTACTTC	CASSIGTSGGDEQYF
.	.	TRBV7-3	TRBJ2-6	TGTGCCAGCAGCTTAGGGCTTCCTGGGGCCAACGTCCTGACTTTC	CASSLGLPGANVLTF
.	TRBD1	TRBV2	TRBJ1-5	TGTGCCAGCGGCGCAAGTCGACAGGGCCAGCCCCAGCATTTT	CASGASRQGQPQHF
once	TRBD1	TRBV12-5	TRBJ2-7	TGTGCTAGTGCCAACCCTAGTGGGACAGGGGGCAACGAGCAGTACTTC	CASANPSGTGGNEQYF
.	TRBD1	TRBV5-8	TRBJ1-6	TGTGCCAGCAGCCCTGAGCCCAGGGGGGCCTATAATTCACCCCTCCACTTT	CASSPEPRGAYNSPLHF
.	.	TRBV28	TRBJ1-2	TGTGCCAGCAGTACCATCTATGGCTACACCTTC	CASSTIYGYTF
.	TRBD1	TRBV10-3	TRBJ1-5	TGTGCCATCAGTTCTACAGGGGGTGGAAATCAGCCCCAGCATTTT	CAISSTGGGNQPQHF
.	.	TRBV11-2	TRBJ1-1	TGTGCCAGCAGCTTAGCGCACGAAAACACTGAAGCTTTCTTT	CASSLAHENTEAFF
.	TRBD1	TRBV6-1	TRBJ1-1	TGTGCCAGCAGTGAAATCGGACAGGGCGGTTGGAACACTGAAGCTTTCTTT	CASSEIGQGGWNTEAFF
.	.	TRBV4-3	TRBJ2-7	TGCGCCAGCAGCCAGGAACAGGGCTCCTACGAGCAGTACTTC	CASSQEQGSYEQYF
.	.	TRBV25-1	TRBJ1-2	TGTGCCAGCAAGGACGGGGGTCGTGGCTACACCTTC	CASKDGGRGYTF
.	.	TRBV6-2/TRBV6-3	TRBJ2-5	TGTGCCAGCAGTTCTTTGGAAGAGACCCAGTACTTC	CASSSLEETQYF
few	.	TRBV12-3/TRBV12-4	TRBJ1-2	TGTGCCAGCAGTACGGCGGGGTTGCGCGGCTACACCTTC	CASSTAGLRGYTF
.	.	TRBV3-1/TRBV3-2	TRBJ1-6	TGTGCCAGCAGCCAACTGGATAATTCACCCCTCCACTTT	CASSQLDNSPLHF
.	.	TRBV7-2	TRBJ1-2	TGTGCCAGCAGCTTAATGGACCCGGGGGGCTACACCTTC	CASSLMDPGGYTF
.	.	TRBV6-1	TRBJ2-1	TGTGCCAGCAGTGAAGGGGGCATACCACTTGTGAGGCAGTTCTTC	CASSEGGIPLVRQFF
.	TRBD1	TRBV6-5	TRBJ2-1	TGTGCCAGCAGTTACACGGACAGGGGGCCCTACAATGAGCAGTTCTTC	CASSYTDRGPYNEQFF
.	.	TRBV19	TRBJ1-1	TGTGCCAGTAGTATTAACACGGACACTGAAGCTTTCTTT	CASSINTDTEAFF
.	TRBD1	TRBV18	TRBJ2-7	TGTGCCAGCGCCCCAGGGGGCGTCTACGAGCAGTACTTC	CASAPGGVYEQYF
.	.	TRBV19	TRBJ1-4	TGTGCCAGTAGTTCGCCGGGTAGAGGGAGCGCTAATGAAAAACTGTTTTTT	CASSSPGRGSANEKLFF
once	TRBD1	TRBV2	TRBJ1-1	TGTGCCAGCACTACAGGGGGCACTGAAGCTTTCTTT	CASTTGGTEAFF
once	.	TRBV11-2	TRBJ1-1	TGTGCCAGCAGGTTAGATAGGGGGGCGGACACTGAAGCTTTCTTT	CASRLDRGADTEAFF
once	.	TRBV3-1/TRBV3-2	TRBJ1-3	TGTGCCAGCAGCCCCTGGGGACTCTCTGGAAACACCATATATTTT	CASSPWGLSGNTIYF
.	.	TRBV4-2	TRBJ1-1	TGTGCCAGCAGCCAAGAGGCCCGGGCTAGTGAAGCTTTCTTT	CASSQEARASEAFF
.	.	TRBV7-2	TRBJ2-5	TGTGCCAGCAGCCCTATGTGGGGGACCCAAGAGACCCAGTACTTC	CASSPMWGTQETQYF
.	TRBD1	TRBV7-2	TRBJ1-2	TGTGCCAGCAGCTTAGCGGACAGGGCCTATGGCTACACCTTC	CASSLADRAYGYTF
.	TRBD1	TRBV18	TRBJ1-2	TGTGCCAGCTCACCATCATGGGACAGGGGGGACTATGGCTACACCTTC	CASSPSWDRGDYGYTF
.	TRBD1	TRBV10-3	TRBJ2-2	TGTGCCATCAGAGCCGGGACAGGGTCAACCTCGAGCACCGGGGAGCTGTTTTTT	CAIRAGTGSTSSTGELFF
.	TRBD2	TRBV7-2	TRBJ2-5	TGTGCCGGCAGCAACCGACTAGCTGGTGAGACCCAGTACTTC	CAGSNRLAGETQYF
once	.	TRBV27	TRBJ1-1	TGTGCCAGCAGTATGCGACGGGTGGTCGAGAACACTGAAGCTTTCTTT	CASSMRRVVENTEAFF
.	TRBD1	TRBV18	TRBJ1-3	TGTGCCAGCTCACCAATCCGGGACAGGGGGTCTGGAAACACCATATATTTT	CASSPIRDRGSGNTIYF
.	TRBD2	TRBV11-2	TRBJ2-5	TGTGCCAGCAGCGCGGCCAGCGGGGGGCAAGAGACCCAGTACTTC	CASSAASGGQETQYF
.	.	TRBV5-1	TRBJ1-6	TGCGCCAGCAGCTTGGTGGGGGGCAAGGGTTCACCCCTCCACTTT	CASSLVGGKGSPLHF